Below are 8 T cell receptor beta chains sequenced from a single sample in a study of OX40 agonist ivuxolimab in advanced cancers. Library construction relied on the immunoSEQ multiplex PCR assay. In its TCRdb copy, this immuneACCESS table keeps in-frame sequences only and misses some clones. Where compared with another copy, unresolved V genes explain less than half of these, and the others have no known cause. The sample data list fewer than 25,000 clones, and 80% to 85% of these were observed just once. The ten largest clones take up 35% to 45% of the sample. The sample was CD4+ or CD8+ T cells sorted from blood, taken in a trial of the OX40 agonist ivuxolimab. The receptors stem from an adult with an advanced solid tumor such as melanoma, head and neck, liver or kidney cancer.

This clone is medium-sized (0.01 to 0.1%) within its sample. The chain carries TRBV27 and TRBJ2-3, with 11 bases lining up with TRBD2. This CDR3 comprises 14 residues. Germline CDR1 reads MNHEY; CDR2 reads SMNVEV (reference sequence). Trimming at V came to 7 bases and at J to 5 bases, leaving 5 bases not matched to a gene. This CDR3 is CASISGRAKDTQYF. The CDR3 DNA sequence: TGTGCCAGCATTAGCGGGAGGGCCAAAGATACGCAGTATTTT.

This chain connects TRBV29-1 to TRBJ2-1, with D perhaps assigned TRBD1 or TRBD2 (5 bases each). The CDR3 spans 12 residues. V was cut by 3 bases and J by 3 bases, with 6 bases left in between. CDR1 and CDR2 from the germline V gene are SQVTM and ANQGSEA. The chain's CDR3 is CSVDGGYNEQFF. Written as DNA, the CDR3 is TGCAGCGTTGATGGGGGCTACAATGAGCAGTTCTTC.

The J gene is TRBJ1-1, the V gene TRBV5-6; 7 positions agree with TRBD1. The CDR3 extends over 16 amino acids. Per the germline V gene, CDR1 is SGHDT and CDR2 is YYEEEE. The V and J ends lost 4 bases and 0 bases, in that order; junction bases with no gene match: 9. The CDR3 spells CASSPDREGMNTEAFF. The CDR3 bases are TGTGCCAGCAGCCCCGACAGGGAGGGAATGAACACTGAAGCTTTCTTT.

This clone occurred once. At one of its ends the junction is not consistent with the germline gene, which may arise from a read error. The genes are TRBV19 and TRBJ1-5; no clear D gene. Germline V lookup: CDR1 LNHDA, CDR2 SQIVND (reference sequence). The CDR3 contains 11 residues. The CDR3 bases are TGTGCCAGTAGCCTACAATCAGCCCCAGCATTT. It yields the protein CASSLQSAPAF.

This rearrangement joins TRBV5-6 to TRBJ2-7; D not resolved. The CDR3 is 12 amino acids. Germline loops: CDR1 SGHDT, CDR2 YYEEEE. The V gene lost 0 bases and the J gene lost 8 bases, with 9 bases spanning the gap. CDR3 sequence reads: CASSLGLGQQYF. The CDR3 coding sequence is TGTGCCAGCAGCTTGGGGTTGGGTCAGCAGTACTTC.

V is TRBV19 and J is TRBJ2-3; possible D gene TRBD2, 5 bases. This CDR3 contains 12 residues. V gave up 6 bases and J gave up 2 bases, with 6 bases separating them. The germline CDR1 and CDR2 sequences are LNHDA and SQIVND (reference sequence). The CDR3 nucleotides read TGTGCCAGTAGGGACTTCACAGATACGCAGTATTTT. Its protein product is CASRDFTDTQYF.

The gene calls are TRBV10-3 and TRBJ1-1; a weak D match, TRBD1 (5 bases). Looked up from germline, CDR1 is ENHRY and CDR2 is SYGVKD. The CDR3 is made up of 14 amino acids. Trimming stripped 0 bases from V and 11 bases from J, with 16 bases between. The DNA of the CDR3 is TGTGCCATCAGTGAGTCGAGGGACGGATGGAATGCTTTCTTT. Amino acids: CAISESRDGWNAFF.

CDR3 bases: TGTGCCAGCACCCGGAGTTTCGACACCGGGGAGCTGTTTTTT. It codes for CASTRSFDTGELFF. The rearrangement links TRBV7-6 to TRBJ2-2; D unresolved. V lost 7 bases, J lost 3 bases, and 12 bases lay in between. In germline, CDR1 is SGHVS, CDR2 FNYEAQ. The CDR3 length is 14 residues.